The T cell receptor (beta chain) described here comes from a study of regulatory dendritic cells for organ transplantation. The germline V gene encodes CDR1 SGHTA and CDR2 FQGNSA. Trimming removed 7 bases from V and 0 bases from J, with 9 bases in between. The CDR3 is 14 residues long. Data came from immunoSEQ multiplex PCR; TCRdb stores just in-frame clones and leaves some out. The sample holds roughly 35,000 clones, about 88% seen once. The sequenced sample was naive CD4+ T cells from blood. As for subset: CD45RA+ naive T cells. This sequence joins TRBV7-2 and TRBJ2-2; TRBD1 might be the D (5 bases). This clonotype was sampled from a human donor in good health. CDR3 in DNA: TGTGCCAGCACGCCAGGGCCGAACACCGGGGAGCTGTTTTTT. This translates into CASTPGPNTGELFF. The entire variable domain, with the rest obtained from reference TRBV7-2 and TRBJ2-2, is as follows: GAGVSQSPSNKVTEKGKDVELRCDPISGHTALYWYRQSLGQGLEFLIYFQGNSAPDKSGLPSDRFSAERTGGSVSTLTIQRTQQEDSAVYLCASTPGPNTGELFFGEGSRLTVL.